This TCR beta chain is from a study of identifying expanded T cells in peripheral blood. Trimming removed 0 bases from V and 0 bases from J, with 14 bases in between. Germline V gene data show CDR1 as GTSNPN and CDR2 as SVGIG (reference sequence). The CDR3 has 16 residues. Study-level points and caveats: Variance in clone template counts between approximately 2-week samples significantly increased with total template count across all healthy donors.

About this clone itself: Its target is unknown.

Assay used: immunoSEQ multiplex PCR; TCRdb lists only in-frame clones, some missing. This repertoire shows 120,000 or so clones, roughly 84% found once; its top ten account for 3% to 4%. J is TRBJ1-1 and V is TRBV30; maybe TRBD1 (6 bases). What was sequenced was blood. This receptor was taken from a person between 18 and 75 years old in good health. CDR3 loop: CAWSVLWDNLNTEAFF. The CDR3 DNA reads as TGTGCCTGGAGTGTGTTGTGGGACAACCTGAACACTGAAGCTTTCTTT.